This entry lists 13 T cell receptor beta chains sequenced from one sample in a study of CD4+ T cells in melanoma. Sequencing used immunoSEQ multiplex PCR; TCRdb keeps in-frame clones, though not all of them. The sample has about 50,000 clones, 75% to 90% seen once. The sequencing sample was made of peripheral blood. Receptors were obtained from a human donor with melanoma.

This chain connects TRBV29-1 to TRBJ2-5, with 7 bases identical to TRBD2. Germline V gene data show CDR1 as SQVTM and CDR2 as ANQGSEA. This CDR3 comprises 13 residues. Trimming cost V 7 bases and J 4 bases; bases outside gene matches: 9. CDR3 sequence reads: CSASLGEGETQYF. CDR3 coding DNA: TGCAGCGCTTCTTTGGGGGAGGGAGAGACCCAGTACTTC.

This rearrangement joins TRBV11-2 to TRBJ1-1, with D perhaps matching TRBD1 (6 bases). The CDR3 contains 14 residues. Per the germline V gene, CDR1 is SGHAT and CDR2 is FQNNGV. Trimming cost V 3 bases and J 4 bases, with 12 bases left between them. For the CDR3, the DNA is TGTGCCAGCAGCTTTGAGGGACACGGCACTGAAGCTTTCTTT. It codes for CASSFEGHGTEAFF. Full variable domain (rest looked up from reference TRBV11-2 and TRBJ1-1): EAGVAQSPRYKIIEKRQSVAFWCNPISGHATLYWYQQILGQGPKLLIQFQNNGVVDDSQLPKDRFSAERLKGVDSTLKIQPAKLEDSAVYLCASSFEGHGTEAFFGQGTRLTVV.

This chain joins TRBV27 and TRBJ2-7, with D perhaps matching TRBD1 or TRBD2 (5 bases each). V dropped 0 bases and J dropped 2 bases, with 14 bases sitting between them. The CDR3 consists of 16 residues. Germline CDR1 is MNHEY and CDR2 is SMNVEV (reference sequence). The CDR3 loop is CASSLSRDPATYEQYF. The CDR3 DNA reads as TGTGCCAGCAGTTTATCCCGGGACCCCGCCACCTACGAGCAGTACTTC.

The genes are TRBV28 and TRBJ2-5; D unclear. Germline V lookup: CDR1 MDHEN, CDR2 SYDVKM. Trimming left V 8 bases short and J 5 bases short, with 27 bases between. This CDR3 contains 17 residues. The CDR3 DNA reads TGTGCCAGCCGAAAGTTTCCATCTGCAGGCGTGGGGGAGACCCAGTACTTC. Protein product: CASRKFPSAGVGETQYF.

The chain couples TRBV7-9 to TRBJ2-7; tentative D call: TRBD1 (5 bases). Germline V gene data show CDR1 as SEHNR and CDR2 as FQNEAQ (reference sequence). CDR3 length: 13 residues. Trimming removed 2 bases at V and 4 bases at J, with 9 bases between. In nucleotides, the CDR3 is TGTGCCAGCAGCTTACAGGGCTGGTACGAGCAGTACTTC. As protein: CASSLQGWYEQYF.

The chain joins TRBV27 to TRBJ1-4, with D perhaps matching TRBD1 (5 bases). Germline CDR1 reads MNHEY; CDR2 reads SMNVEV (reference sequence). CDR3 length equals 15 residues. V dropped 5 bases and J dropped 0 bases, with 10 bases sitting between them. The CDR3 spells CASSPGAATNEKLFF. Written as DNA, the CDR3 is TGTGCCAGCAGTCCTGGGGCAGCAACTAATGAAAAACTGTTTTTT. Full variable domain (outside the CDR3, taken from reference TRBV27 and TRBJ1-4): EAQVTQNPRYLITVTGKKLTVTCSQNMNHEYMSWYRQDPGLGLRQIYYSMNVEVTDKGDVPEGYKVSRKEKRNFPLILESPSPNQTSLYFCASSPGAATNEKLFFGSGTQLSVL.

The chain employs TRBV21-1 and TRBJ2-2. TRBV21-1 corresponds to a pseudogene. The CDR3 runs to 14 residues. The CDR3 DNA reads TGTGCCAGGGGGGTGCGGACGAACACCGGGGAGCTGTTTTTT. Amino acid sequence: CARGVRTNTGELFF.

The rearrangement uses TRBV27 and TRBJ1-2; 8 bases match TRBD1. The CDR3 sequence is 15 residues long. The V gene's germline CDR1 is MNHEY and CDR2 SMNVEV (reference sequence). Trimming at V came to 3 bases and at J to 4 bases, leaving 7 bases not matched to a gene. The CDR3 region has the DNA TGTGCCAGCAGTTTCCAGGGGGCGCTGGGCTATGGCTACACCTTC. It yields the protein CASSFQGALGYGYTF.

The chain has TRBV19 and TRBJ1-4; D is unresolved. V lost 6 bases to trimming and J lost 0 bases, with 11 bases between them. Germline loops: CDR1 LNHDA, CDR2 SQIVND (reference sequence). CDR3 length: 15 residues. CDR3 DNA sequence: TGTGCCAGTAGGGACCGCGGGGCAACTAATGAAAAACTGTTTTTT. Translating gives CASRDRGATNEKLFF.

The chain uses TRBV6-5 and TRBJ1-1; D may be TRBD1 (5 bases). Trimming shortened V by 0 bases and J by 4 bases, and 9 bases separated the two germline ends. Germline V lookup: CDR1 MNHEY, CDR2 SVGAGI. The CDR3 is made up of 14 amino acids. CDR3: CASSYSGGSTEAFF. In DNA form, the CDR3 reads TGTGCCAGCAGTTACTCGGGGGGGAGCACTGAAGCTTTCTTT.

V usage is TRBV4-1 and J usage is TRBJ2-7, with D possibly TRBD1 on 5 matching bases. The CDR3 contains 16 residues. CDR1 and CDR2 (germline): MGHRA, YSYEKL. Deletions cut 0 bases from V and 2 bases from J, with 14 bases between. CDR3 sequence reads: CASSQDWAGITYEQYF. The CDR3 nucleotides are TGCGCCAGCAGCCAAGATTGGGCAGGGATCACCTACGAGCAGTACTTC.

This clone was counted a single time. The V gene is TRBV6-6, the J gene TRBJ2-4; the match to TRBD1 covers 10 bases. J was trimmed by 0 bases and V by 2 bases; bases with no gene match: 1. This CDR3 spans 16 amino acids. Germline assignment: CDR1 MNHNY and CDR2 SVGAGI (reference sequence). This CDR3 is CASSYGTGVAKNIQYF. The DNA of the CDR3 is TGTGCCAGCAGTTACGGGACAGGGGTAGCCAAAAACATTCAGTACTTC.

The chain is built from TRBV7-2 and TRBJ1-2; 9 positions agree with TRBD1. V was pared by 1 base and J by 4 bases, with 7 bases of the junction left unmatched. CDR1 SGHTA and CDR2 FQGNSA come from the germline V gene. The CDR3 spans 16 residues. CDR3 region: CASSLGGTGLGYGYTF. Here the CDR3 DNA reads TGTGCCAGCAGCTTAGGCGGGACAGGGCTTGGCTATGGCTACACCTTC.